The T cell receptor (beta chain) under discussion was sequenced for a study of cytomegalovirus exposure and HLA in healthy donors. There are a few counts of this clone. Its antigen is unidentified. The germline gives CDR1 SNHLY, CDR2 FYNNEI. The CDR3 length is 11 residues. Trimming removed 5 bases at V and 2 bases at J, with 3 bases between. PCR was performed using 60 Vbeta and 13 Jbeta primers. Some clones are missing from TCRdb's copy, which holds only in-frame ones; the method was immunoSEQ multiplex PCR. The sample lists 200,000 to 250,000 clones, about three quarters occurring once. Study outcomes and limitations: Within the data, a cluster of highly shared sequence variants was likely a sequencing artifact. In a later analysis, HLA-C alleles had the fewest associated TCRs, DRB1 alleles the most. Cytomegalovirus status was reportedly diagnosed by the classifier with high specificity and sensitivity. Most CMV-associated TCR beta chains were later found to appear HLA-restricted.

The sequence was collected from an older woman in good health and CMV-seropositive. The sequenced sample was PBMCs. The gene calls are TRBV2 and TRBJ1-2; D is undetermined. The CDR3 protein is CASSQNYGYTF. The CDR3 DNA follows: TGTGCCAGCAGTCAGAACTATGGCTACACCTTC.